What follows is one T cell receptor (beta chain) and its context. Its antigen is unidentified. Germline CDR1 SGHRS, CDR2 YFSETQ. Trimming pared 3 bases from V and 7 bases from J, leaving 17 bases between. The CDR3 contains 15 residues. These data are taken from a study of blood T cells in healthy people across ages. Study results and caveats: The unknown donor CMV status may have confounded expanded clonotype changes. It was held that diversity estimates obtained from one million T cells represented underestimates. Diversity of TCR beta per million T cells declined in a roughly linear way with age.

Then a second PCR, running roughly 7 to 11 cycles, was carried out with a sample-barcoded 5' primer and a J-beta primer mix. Each CDR3 protein is one row after TCRdb ran MiXCR on the 5' RACE reads. The sample carries about 1.8 million distinct CDR3 sequences, around 48% recorded once. The rearrangement joins TRBV5-1 to TRBJ1-5, with D hard to call. The sequenced sample consisted of blood. This clonotype was sampled from a woman in her forties in good health. Written as DNA, the CDR3 is TGCGCCAGCAGCTCTACGGGTAGTCTAGGACAGCCCCAGCATTTT. As protein: CASSSTGSLGQPQHF. The full variable domain, in which reference TRBV5-1 and TRBJ1-5 provide the parts outside the CDR3, is KAGVTQTPRYLIKTRGQQVTLSCSPISGHRSVSWYQQTPGQGLQFLFEYFSETQRNKGNFPGRFSGRQFSNSRSEMNVSTLELGDSALYLCASSSTGSLGQPQHFGDGTRLSIL.